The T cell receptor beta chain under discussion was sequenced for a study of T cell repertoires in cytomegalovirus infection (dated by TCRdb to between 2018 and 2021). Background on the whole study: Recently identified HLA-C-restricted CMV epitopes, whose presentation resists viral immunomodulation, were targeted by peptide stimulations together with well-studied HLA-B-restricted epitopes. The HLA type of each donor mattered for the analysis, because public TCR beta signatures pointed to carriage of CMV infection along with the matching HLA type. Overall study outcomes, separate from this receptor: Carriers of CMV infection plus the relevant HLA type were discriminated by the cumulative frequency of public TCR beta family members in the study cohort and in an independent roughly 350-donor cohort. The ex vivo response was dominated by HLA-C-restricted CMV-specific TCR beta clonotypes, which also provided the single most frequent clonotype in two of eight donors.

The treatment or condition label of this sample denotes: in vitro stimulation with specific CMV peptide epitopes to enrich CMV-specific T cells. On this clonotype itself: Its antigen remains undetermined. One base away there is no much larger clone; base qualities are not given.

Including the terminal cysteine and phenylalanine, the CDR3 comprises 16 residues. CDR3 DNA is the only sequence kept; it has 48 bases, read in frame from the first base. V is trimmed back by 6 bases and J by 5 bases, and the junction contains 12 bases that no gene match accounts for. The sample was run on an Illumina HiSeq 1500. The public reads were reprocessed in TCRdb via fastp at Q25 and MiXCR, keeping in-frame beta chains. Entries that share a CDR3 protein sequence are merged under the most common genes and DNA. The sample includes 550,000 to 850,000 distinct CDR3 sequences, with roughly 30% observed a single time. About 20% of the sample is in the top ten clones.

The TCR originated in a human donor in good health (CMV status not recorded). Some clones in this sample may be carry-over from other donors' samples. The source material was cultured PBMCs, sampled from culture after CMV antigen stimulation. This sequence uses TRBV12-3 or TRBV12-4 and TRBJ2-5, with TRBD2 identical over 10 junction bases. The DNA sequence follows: TGTGCCAGCAGCCAACTAGCGGGGTCCCTTTTGGAGACCCAGTACTTC. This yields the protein CASSQLAGSLLETQYF.